The entry below gives a single T cell receptor beta chain sequence along with its context. The antigen remains undetermined. This record comes from a study of cytomegalovirus exposure and HLA in healthy donors. Method: immunoSEQ multiplex PCR; TCRdb's copy keeps in-frame clones and lacks some. The sample consists of 150,000 to 200,000 clones, around nine tenths of them appearing once. The study drew the donors from its approximately 110-subject validation cohort, separate from the approximately 700-subject first cohort. General study results and limits: The classifier reportedly diagnosed cytomegalovirus status with high specificity and sensitivity. That first-cohort TCR clusters tended to co-occur in the approximately 110 validation repertoires was found in a later analysis. The study labeled around 160 TCR beta chains cytomegalovirus-associated.

Sequenced: PBMCs. The TCR comes from a woman aged 18 to 35 in good health and CMV-seronegative.

The CDR3 nucleotides read TGTGCCAGCAGTGAACGCGCCACAGGCTCAGGGGAAAAACTGTTTTTT. Encoded protein: CASSERATGSGEKLFF. The chain is built from TRBV6-1 and TRBJ1-4; D is possibly TRBD1 (5 bases). The germline V and J ends were trimmed by 2 bases and 8 bases, with 18 bases remaining between them. Per the germline V gene, CDR1 is MNHNS and CDR2 is SASEGT. This CDR3 is 16 amino acids long.